The 10 T cell receptor beta chains below come from one sample, sequenced in a study of blood T cell repertoires in COVID-19 (dated by TCRdb to about 2020). Library construction relied on the immunoSEQ multiplex PCR assay. The immuneACCESS repertoire file appears here via TCRdb, limited to in-frame rearrangements. These files lack a portion of the clones; in checked studies, under half of the deficit traces to unresolved V genes, and the cause of the others is not known. The sample has over 250,000 clones on record, 80% to 90% of them singletons. The ten largest clonotypes hold roughly 2.3% of the sample. Sequencing was carried out using PBMCs or T cells enriched from blood (not recorded which). Receptor source: a woman aged 18-35 years who had recovered from COVID-19.

The CDR3 DNA follows: TGTGCCAGCAGTTCTCCAGGGCAACCCTACGAGCAGTACTTC. Protein product: CASSSPGQPYEQYF. The genes are TRBV28 and TRBJ2-7; D perhaps matches TRBD1 (5 bases). Germline V gene sequence: CDR1 MDHEN, CDR2 SYDVKM. CDR3 length: 14 amino acids. V was shortened by 4 bases and J by 2 bases, with 12 bases between the two germline ends.

This clone occurred a few times. The V and J genes are TRBV5-1 and TRBJ1-1, with 8 bases that match TRBD1. Germline V gene lookup returns CDR1 SGHRS and CDR2 YFSETQ. This CDR3 comprises 16 residues. V lost 0 bases and J lost 2; bases outside the gene matches: 6. DNA of the CDR3: TGCGCCAGCAGCTTGGCCCTAGGACAGGGAAACACTGAAGCTTTCTTT. Translation: CASSLALGQGNTEAFF.

The J gene is TRBJ1-2, the V gene TRBV30; TRBD1 matches at 9 bases. Per the germline V gene, CDR1 is GTSNPN and CDR2 is SVGIG (reference sequence). The CDR3 contains 15 residues. Losses at the gene ends were 2 bases for V and 8 bases for J; bases not matched to a gene: 12. Here the CDR3 reads CAWSTGTGMSSGYTF. The CDR3 bases are TGTGCCTGGAGTACAGGGACAGGGATGTCGTCGGGCTACACCTTC.

The genes are TRBV6-5 and TRBJ2-3; 8 bases match TRBD2. V shed 1 base, J shed 5 bases, and the junction held 8 bases outside the gene matches. The V gene's germline CDR1 is MNHEY and CDR2 SVGAGI. The CDR3 extends over 16 amino acids. The CDR3 coding sequence is TGTGCCAGCAGTTACTTGAGCGGGGGCCAGGGAGATACGCAGTATTTT. Translating it yields CASSYLSGGQGDTQYF.

The chain links TRBV5-8 to TRBJ2-5; 11 positions agree with TRBD2. The germline V gene encodes CDR1 SGHTS and CDR2 YDEGEE. The CDR3 extends over 18 amino acids. The V and J ends lost 4 bases and 2 bases, in that order; junction bases with no gene match: 13. The CDR3 nucleotides read TGTGCCAGCAGCCTGCTCGGCCTAGCGGGGGGCCGGCAAGAGACCCAGTACTTC. Translating gives CASSLLGLAGGRQETQYF.

CDR3 loop: CASSYRLAEETQYF. CDR3 coding DNA: TGTGCCAGCAGTTACAGGCTAGCAGAAGAGACCCAGTACTTC. The chain joins TRBV6-5 to TRBJ2-5; D is possibly TRBD2 (5 bases). CDR1 and CDR2 from the germline V gene are MNHEY and SVGAGI. There are 14 residues in the CDR3. Trimming took 2 bases from V and 3 from J, leaving 10 bases between them.

This chain connects TRBV21-1 to TRBJ1-3. TRBV21-1 is a pseudogene segment. There are 16 residues in the CDR3. The CDR3 is CASSKPGAGQGNTIYF. Here the CDR3 DNA reads TGTGCCAGCAGCAAACCGGGAGCTGGGCAAGGAAACACCATATATTTT.

This chain uses TRBV10-3 with TRBJ2-5, with 8 bases fitting TRBD2. Germline-derived CDR1 and CDR2 are ENHRY and SYGVKD. CDR3 size: 15 residues. V dropped 2 bases and J dropped 2; count of bases not matched to a gene: 4. CDR3 DNA: TGTGCCATCAGTGAGGAATTAGCGGGGCAAGAGACCCAGTACTTC. Protein sequence: CAISEELAGQETQYF.

The genes are TRBV23-1 and TRBJ1-5, with D possibly matching TRBD1 (6 bases). TRBV23-1 is identified as an open reading frame with a role that is uncertain. V shed 5 bases and J shed 6 bases, with 14 bases lying between them. CDR3 length equals 14 residues. The CDR3 protein is CASSFQGLSQPQHF. DNA of the CDR3: TGCGCCAGCAGTTTTCAGGGGTTGAGTCAGCCCCAGCATTTT.

This chain joins TRBV6-5 and TRBJ1-5; D is perhaps TRBD1 (6 bases). The CDR3 has 15 amino acids. The V gene's germline CDR1 is MNHEY and CDR2 SVGAGI. The ends were cut back, 7 bases at V and 4 bases at J, with 17 bases in the middle. The CDR3 sequence is CASTVFGQSNQPQHF. The CDR3 DNA reads TGTGCCAGCACGGTCTTTGGACAGTCAAATCAGCCCCAGCATTTT.